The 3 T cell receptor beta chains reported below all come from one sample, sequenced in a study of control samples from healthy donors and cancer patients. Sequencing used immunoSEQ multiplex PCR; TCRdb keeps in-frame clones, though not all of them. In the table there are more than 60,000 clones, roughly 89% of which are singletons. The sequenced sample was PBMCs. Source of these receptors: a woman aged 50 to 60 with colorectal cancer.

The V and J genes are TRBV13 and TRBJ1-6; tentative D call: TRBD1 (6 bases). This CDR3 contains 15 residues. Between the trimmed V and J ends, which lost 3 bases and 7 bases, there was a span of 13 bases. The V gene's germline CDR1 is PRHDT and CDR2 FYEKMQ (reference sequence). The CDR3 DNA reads TGTGCCAGCAGCTTCGGGGGCAGAGGGAATTCACCCCTCCACTTT. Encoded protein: CASSFGGRGNSPLHF.

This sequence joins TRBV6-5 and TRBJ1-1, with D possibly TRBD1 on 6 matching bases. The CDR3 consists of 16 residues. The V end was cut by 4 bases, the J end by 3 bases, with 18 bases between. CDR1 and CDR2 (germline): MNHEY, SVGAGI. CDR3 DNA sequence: TGTGCCAGCAGTTCCTCTAGGGGGGGGTGGGACACTGAAGCTTTCTTT. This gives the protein CASSSSRGGWDTEAFF.

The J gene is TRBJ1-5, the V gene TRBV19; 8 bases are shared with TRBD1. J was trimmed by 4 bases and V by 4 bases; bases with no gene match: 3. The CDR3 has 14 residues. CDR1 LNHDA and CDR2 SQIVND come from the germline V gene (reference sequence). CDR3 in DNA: TGTGCCAGTAGTACGGGACAGGAAAATCAGCCCCAGCATTTT. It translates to CASSTGQENQPQHF.